These 7 T cell receptor beta chains share one sample of origin, sequenced in a study of shared clonotypes between healthy human individuals. Sequenced by immunoSEQ multiplex PCR; TCRdb stores in-frame clones only, minus some. Of 450,000 to 500,000 clones listed, around 85% are singletons. The sequenced material came from PBMCs. Source of these receptors: a woman between 35 and 50 years old in good health. Some clones in this sample may be carry-over from other donors' samples.

This clone has only a few counts. V and J are TRBV5-4 and TRBJ2-5; 8 nucleotides agree with TRBD2. Unmatched junction bases numbered 3, after V lost 4 bases and J lost 4 bases. Germline values: CDR1 SGHNT, CDR2 YYREEE (reference sequence). There are 13 residues in the CDR3. CDR3: CASSRGLGETQYF. In nucleotides, the CDR3 is TGTGCCAGCAGCAGGGGACTAGGAGAGACCCAGTACTTC.

The chain combines TRBV7-2 with TRBJ2-7; possibly TRBD2 for D (6 bases). Germline loops: CDR1 SGHTA, CDR2 FQGNSA. This CDR3 is 15 amino acids long. V lost 1 base, J lost 3 bases, and 13 bases lay in between. The CDR3 region is CASSLGGLQGYEQYF. In DNA form, the CDR3 reads TGTGCCAGCAGCTTAGGGGGACTCCAGGGCTACGAGCAGTACTTC. Using reference TRBV7-2 and TRBJ2-7 for the parts outside the CDR3, the full variable domain is GAGVSQSPSNKVTEKGKDVELRCDPISGHTALYWYRQSLGQGLEFLIYFQGNSAPDKSGLPSDRFSAERTGGSVSTLTIQRTQQEDSAVYLCASSLGGLQGYEQYFGPGTRLTVT.

The rearrangement joins TRBV5-1 to TRBJ2-1, with 10 bases that match TRBD2. Germline V CDR1 and CDR2: SGHRS, YFSETQ. CDR3 length: 15 residues. Trimming at V came to 3 bases and at J to 6 bases, leaving 6 bases not matched to a gene. The CDR3 protein is CASSWGLANFNEQFF. The CDR3 nucleotides read TGCGCCAGCAGCTGGGGACTAGCGAACTTCAATGAGCAGTTCTTC.

Remarks on this clone: A read error is likely here: a far larger clone is one base away. Different DNA sequences within this sample yield the same CDR3. This sequence joins TRBV2 and TRBJ2-7; 16 bases are a match to TRBD2. The germline V gene encodes CDR1 SNHLY and CDR2 FYNNEI. This CDR3 has 19 amino acids. V shed 7 bases, J shed 7 bases, and the junction held 19 bases outside the gene matches. CDR3 DNA sequence: TGTGCCAGCACTCGGGGGACTAGCGGGAGGGCCGTCTCCGAGGCTGAGCAGTACTTC. Translation gives CASTRGTSGRAVSEAEQYF. Filled out from reference TRBV2 and TRBJ2-7, the complete variable domain reads EPEVTQTPSHQVTQMGQEVILRCVPISNHLYFYWYRQILGQKVEFLVSFYNNEISEKSEIFDDQFSVERPDGSNFTLKIRSTKLEDSAMYFCASTRGTSGRAVSEAEQYFGPGTRLTVT.

The chain uses TRBV11-1 and TRBJ2-3; D gene unclear. V lost 1 base, J lost 2 bases, and 10 bases lay in between. Germline lookup yields CDR1 SGHAT and CDR2 FQDESV (reference sequence). CDR3 length: 15 amino acids. CDR3 loop: CASSLDPTPTDTQYF. The CDR3 nucleotides read TGTGCCAGCAGCTTAGATCCTACTCCCACAGATACGCAGTATTTT.

The V gene is TRBV2, the J gene TRBJ1-4; a possible D gene is TRBD1 (6 bases). V lost 6 bases, J lost 7 bases, and 12 bases lay in between. Germline values: CDR1 SNHLY, CDR2 FYNNEI. The CDR3 sequence is 13 residues long. The CDR3, as DNA: TGTGCCAGCAGGGGGGGGCCCGGTGAAAAACTGTTTTTT. It is translated as CASRGGPGEKLFF.

The table lists this clone with a few counts. The CDR3 coding sequence is TGTGCCAGCAGTGATGACGGGAATCAGCCCCAGCATTTT. Encoded protein: CASSDDGNQPQHF. The gene calls are TRBV28 and TRBJ1-5; D remains unclear. Trimming took 5 bases from V and 4 from J, leaving 9 bases between them. Germline V gene sequence: CDR1 MDHEN, CDR2 SYDVKM. The CDR3 sequence is 13 residues long. Together with reference TRBV28 and TRBJ1-5, the CDR3 gives the full variable domain: DVKVTQSSRYLVKRTGEKVFLECVQDMDHENMFWYRQDPGLGLRLIYFSYDVKMKEKGDIPEGYSVSREKKERFSLILESASTNQTSMYLCASSDDGNQPQHFGDGTRLSIL.